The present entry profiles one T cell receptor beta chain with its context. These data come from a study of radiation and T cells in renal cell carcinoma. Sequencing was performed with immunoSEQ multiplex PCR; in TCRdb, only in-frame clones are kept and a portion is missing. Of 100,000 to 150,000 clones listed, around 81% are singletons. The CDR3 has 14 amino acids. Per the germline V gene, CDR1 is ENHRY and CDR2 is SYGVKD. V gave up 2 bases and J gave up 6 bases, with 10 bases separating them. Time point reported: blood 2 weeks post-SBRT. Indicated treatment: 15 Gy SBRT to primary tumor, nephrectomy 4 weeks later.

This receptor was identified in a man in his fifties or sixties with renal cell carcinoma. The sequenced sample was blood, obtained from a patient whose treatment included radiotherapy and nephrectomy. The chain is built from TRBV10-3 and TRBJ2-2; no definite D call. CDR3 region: CAISETSDPGELFF. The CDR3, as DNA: TGTGCCATCAGTGAGACGAGCGACCCCGGGGAGCTGTTTTTT.